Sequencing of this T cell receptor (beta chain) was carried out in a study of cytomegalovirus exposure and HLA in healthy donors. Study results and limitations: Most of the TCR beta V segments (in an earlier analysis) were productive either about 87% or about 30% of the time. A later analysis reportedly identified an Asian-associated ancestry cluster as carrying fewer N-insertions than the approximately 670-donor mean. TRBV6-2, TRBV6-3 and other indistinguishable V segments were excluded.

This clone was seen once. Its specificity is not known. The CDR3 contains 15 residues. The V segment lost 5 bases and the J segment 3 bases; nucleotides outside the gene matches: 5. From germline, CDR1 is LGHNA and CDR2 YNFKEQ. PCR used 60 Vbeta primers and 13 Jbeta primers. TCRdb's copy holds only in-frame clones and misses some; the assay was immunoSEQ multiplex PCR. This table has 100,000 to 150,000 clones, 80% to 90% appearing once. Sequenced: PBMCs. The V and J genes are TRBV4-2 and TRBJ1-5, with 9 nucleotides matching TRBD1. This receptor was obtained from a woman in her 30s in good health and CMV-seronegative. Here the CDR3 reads CASSSGTGPNQPQHF. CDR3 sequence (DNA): TGTGCCAGCAGCTCGGGGACAGGGCCCAATCAGCCCCAGCATTTT.